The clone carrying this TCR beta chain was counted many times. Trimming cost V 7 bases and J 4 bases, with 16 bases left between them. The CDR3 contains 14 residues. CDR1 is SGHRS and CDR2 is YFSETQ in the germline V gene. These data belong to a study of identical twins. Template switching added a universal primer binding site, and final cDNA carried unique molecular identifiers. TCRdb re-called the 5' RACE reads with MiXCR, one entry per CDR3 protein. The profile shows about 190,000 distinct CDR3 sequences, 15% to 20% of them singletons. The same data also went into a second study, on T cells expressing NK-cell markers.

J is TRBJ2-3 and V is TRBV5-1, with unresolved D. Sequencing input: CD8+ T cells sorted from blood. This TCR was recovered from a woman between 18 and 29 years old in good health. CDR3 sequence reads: CASFSLSAPDTQYF. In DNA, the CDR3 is TGCGCCAGCTTTTCCCTCTCGGCCCCAGATACGCAGTATTTT.